The next 31 T cell receptor beta chains were all read from a single sample in a study of siplizumab effects on memory and regulatory T cells. Libraries were prepared by immunoSEQ multiplex PCR; TCRdb keeps only in-frame clonotypes and omits some of them. This sample has 70,000 to 90,000 clones, with 93% found just once. The sequencing input was CD8+ T cells sorted from blood. These receptors came from a human donor in good health.

The chain is built from TRBV5-1 and TRBJ1-1; weak D call: TRBD1 (6 bases). Trimming took off 1 base at V and 3 bases at J, with 7 bases between the two ends. Looked up from germline, CDR1 is SGHRS and CDR2 is YFSETQ. The CDR3 loop spans 13 amino acids. CDR3: CASSLRTDTEAFF. In DNA form, the CDR3 reads TGCGCCAGCAGCTTGCGGACAGACACTGAAGCTTTCTTT.

This rearrangement joins TRBV10-3 to TRBJ1-5, with D tentatively TRBD1 (5 bases). The V gene lost 0 bases and the J gene lost 2 bases, with 14 bases spanning the gap. From germline, CDR1 is ENHRY and CDR2 SYGVKD. CDR3 length equals 17 residues. DNA for the CDR3: TGTGCCATCAGTGAGTCGGTTTATGGGGGTGGCAATCAGCCCCAGCATTTT. It translates to CAISESVYGGGNQPQHF.

This chain connects TRBV11-2 to TRBJ1-1, with D perhaps matching TRBD1 (6 bases). The V end was cut by 3 bases, the J end by 6 bases, with 11 bases between. CDR1 is SGHAT, CDR2 FQNNGV, per germline. This CDR3 region has 13 residues. CDR3 in amino acids: CASSFRQAAEAFF. CDR3 sequence (DNA): TGTGCCAGCAGCTTCAGACAGGCCGCTGAAGCTTTCTTT.

The rearrangement uses TRBV6-1 and TRBJ2-3; 11 bases fit TRBD2. This CDR3 comprises 18 residues. Trimming cost V 2 bases and J 3 bases; bases outside gene matches: 10. CDR1 is MNHNS, CDR2 SASEGT, per germline. The CDR3 loop reads CASSELRLAGGLTDTQYF. The CDR3 nucleotides are TGTGCCAGCAGTGAACTCCGTCTAGCGGGGGGTTTAACAGATACGCAGTATTTT.

The chain joins TRBV5-6 to TRBJ2-2, with TRBD1 matching 7 bases. Germline CDR1 is SGHDT and CDR2 is YYEEEE. The CDR3 is 18 amino acids. Losses at the gene ends were 0 bases for V and 0 bases for J; bases not matched to a gene: 8. CDR3 amino acids: CASSLALWDSTNTGELFF. The CDR3 DNA sequence: TGTGCCAGCAGCTTGGCTCTCTGGGACAGTACGAACACCGGGGAGCTGTTTTTT.

This clone appeared once. V is TRBV11-2 and J is TRBJ2-7, with D perhaps TRBD2 (6 bases). From germline, CDR1 is SGHAT and CDR2 FQNNGV. The CDR3 runs to 15 residues. V dropped 5 bases and J dropped 0 bases, with 14 bases sitting between them. CDR3 DNA: TGTGCCAGCAGCGAACCCGGGACTTACTCCTACGAGCAGTACTTC. It translates to CASSEPGTYSYEQYF.

The chain employs TRBV4-3 and TRBJ1-1, with TRBD1 as a possible D gene (5 bases). Germline lookup yields CDR1 LGHNA and CDR2 YSLEER. The CDR3 covers 14 residues. V was trimmed by 2 bases and J by 8 bases, leaving 15 bases between them. The CDR3 region is CASSQRSREKEAFF. As DNA, the CDR3 is TGCGCCAGCAGCCAAAGAAGCAGGGAAAAAGAAGCTTTCTTT.

The chain has TRBV11-3 and TRBJ2-7; TRBD1 might be the D (5 bases). Trimming removed 1 base at V and 5 bases at J, with 9 bases between. This CDR3 region has 13 residues. Per germline, CDR1 SGHNT and CDR2 YENEEA. CDR3 sequence: CASSLGQSHEQYF. DNA of the CDR3: TGTGCCAGCAGCTTAGGACAGTCGCACGAGCAGTACTTC.

The gene calls are TRBV5-6 and TRBJ1-1, with unresolved D. V was cut by 5 bases and J by 1 base, with 6 bases left in between. This CDR3 is 12 amino acids long. Germline assignment: CDR1 SGHDT and CDR2 YYEEEE. CDR3 residues: CASSPGNTEAFF. Here the CDR3 DNA reads TGTGCCAGCAGTCCGGGGAACACTGAAGCTTTCTTT.

The CDR3 bases are TGTGCCAGCAGTGAAGTTTGGGGGACTGCAACCTCCGAGCAGTACTTC. Translation gives CASSEVWGTATSEQYF. The chain carries TRBV6-1 and TRBJ2-7; possibly TRBD2 for D (6 bases). This CDR3 region has 16 residues. V was clipped by 1 base and J by 6 bases, with 19 bases between them. The germline V gene encodes CDR1 MNHNS and CDR2 SASEGT.

This chain joins TRBV4-1 and TRBJ1-1; unclear D gene. The germline gives CDR1 MGHRA, CDR2 YSYEKL. V was pared by 5 bases and J by 3 bases, with 10 bases between. The CDR3 consists of 13 residues. The CDR3 reads CASSEAIYTEAFF. The CDR3 region has the DNA TGCGCCAGCAGCGAAGCGATCTACACTGAAGCTTTCTTT.

This sequence joins TRBV5-4 and TRBJ2-3, with D possibly being TRBD1 (6 bases). The V and J ends lost 3 bases and 1 base respectively, with 12 bases between them. The CDR3 extends over 15 amino acids. Germline values: CDR1 SGHNT, CDR2 YYREEE (reference sequence). The CDR3 reads CASSSQGWGTDTQYF. CDR3 DNA: TGTGCCAGCAGCTCACAGGGATGGGGCACAGATACGCAGTATTTT.

The chain uses TRBV28 and TRBJ2-3; D may be TRBD1 (6 bases). CDR1 is MDHEN, CDR2 SYDVKM, per germline. Trimming cost V 2 bases and J 2 bases, with 38 bases left between them. This CDR3 region has 24 residues. CDR3: CASSLPPVGIPPELKGHITDTQYF. CDR3 DNA sequence: TGTGCCAGCAGTTTACCCCCAGTAGGGATCCCACCGGAGCTTAAGGGACATATCACAGATACGCAGTATTTT. Using reference TRBV28 and TRBJ2-3 for the parts outside the CDR3, the full variable domain is DVKVTQSSRYLVKRTGEKVFLECVQDMDHENMFWYRQDPGLGLRLIYFSYDVKMKEKGDIPEGYSVSREKKERFSLILESASTNQTSMYLCASSLPPVGIPPELKGHITDTQYFGPGTRLTVL.

J is TRBJ1-5 and V is TRBV2, with a weak D call TRBD1 (6 bases). Per germline, CDR1 SNHLY and CDR2 FYNNEI. Trimming shortened V by 7 bases and J by 5 bases, and 18 bases separated the two germline ends. CDR3 size: 15 residues. The CDR3 region is CASKGSGARDQPQHF. CDR3 in DNA: TGTGCCAGCAAGGGCTCGGGGGCCCGTGATCAGCCCCAGCATTTT.

This chain links TRBV5-1 with TRBJ1-6, with 7 bases that match TRBD1. Per the germline V gene, CDR1 is SGHRS and CDR2 is YFSETQ. This CDR3 is built from 16 residues. J was trimmed by 10 bases and V by 0 bases; bases with no gene match: 10. The CDR3 sequence is CASSLETGTDGSPLHF. The CDR3, as DNA: TGCGCCAGCAGCTTGGAAACCGGGACAGACGGGTCACCCCTCCACTTT. Based on the CDR3 plus reference TRBV5-1 and TRBJ1-6, the full variable domain is KAGVTQTPRYLIKTRGQQVTLSCSPISGHRSVSWYQQTPGQGLQFLFEYFSETQRNKGNFPGRFSGRQFSNSRSEMNVSTLELGDSALYLCASSLETGTDGSPLHFGNGTRLTVT.

The V gene is TRBV5-4, the J gene TRBJ2-7, with TRBD1 identical over 8 bases. Losses at the gene ends were 4 bases for V and 4 bases for J; bases not matched to a gene: 10. The germline V gene encodes CDR1 SGHNT and CDR2 YYREEE (reference sequence). This CDR3 is built from 15 residues. The chain's CDR3 is CASSRADRDPYEQYF. The CDR3 coding sequence is TGTGCCAGCAGCCGAGCGGACAGGGATCCGTACGAGCAGTACTTC. The complete variable domain, with remaining parts taken from reference TRBV5-4 and TRBJ2-7, reads ETGVTQSPTHLIKTRGQQVTLRCSSQSGHNTVSWYQQALGQGPQFIFQYYREEENGRGNFPPRFSGLQFPNYSSELNVNALELDDSALYLCASSRADRDPYEQYFGPGTRLTVT.

The rearrangement uses TRBV27 and TRBJ2-1; TRBD2 is a possible D gene (7 bases). V lost 3 bases to trimming and J lost 7 bases, with 13 bases between them. Germline V gene lookup returns CDR1 MNHEY and CDR2 SMNVEV (reference sequence). The CDR3 length is 14 residues. Here the CDR3 DNA reads TGTGCCAGCAGTTTGGGCGGGGGCAAAAATGAGCAGTTCTTC. This encodes CASSLGGGKNEQFF.

The chain is built from TRBV5-6 and TRBJ1-2; D is undetermined. The CDR3 runs to 14 residues. Germline CDR1 is SGHDT and CDR2 is YYEEEE. Trimming shortened V by 1 base and J by 2 bases, and 9 bases separated the two germline ends. CDR3 protein: CASSLLDGNYGYTF. CDR3 coding DNA: TGTGCCAGCAGCTTGCTTGACGGGAACTATGGCTACACCTTC.

The chain combines TRBV5-4 with TRBJ2-1; perhaps TRBD1 as D (6 bases). The CDR3 is made up of 14 amino acids. V was pared by 4 bases and J by 6 bases, with 14 bases between. Germline values: CDR1 SGHNT, CDR2 YYREEE (reference sequence). Written as DNA, the CDR3 is TGTGCCAGCAGCCCGTACAGGGATGGCAATGAGCAGTTCTTC. It translates to CASSPYRDGNEQFF.

This chain connects TRBV27 to TRBJ2-7; perhaps TRBD1 as D (6 bases). Germline V gene sequence: CDR1 MNHEY, CDR2 SMNVEV (reference sequence). The CDR3 totals 14 residues. The V end lost 5 bases, the J end lost 1 base, and 12 bases lay between the germline ends. CDR3 in DNA: TGTGCCAGCAGTCCTGGGACAACATCCTACGAGCAGTACTTC. This codes for CASSPGTTSYEQYF.

The chain joins TRBV9 to TRBJ2-7; tentative D call: TRBD2 (6 bases). The CDR3 runs to 16 residues. Between the trimmed V and J ends, which lost 4 bases and 3 bases, there was a span of 20 bases. Germline CDR1 is SGDLS and CDR2 is YYNGEE. The CDR3 nucleotides are TGTGCCAGCAGCACTAGTGGAGGGGCTATTTTCTACGAGCAGTACTTC. Translated, it gives CASSTSGGAIFYEQYF.

The chain links TRBV10-3 to TRBJ2-3, with D possibly TRBD2 on 6 matching bases. V lost 8 bases to trimming and J lost 2 bases, with 17 bases between them. Germline CDR1 reads ENHRY; CDR2 reads SYGVKD. This CDR3 is built from 15 residues. CDR3 coding DNA: TGTGCCATCCATACGGGGGAAACGAACACAGATACGCAGTATTTT. Encoded protein: CAIHTGETNTDTQYF.

The V gene is TRBV9, the J gene TRBJ1-1; D not resolved. There are 13 residues in the CDR3. V lost 0 bases and J 6 bases, leaving 9 bases between the germline ends. Germline V gives CDR1 SGDLS, CDR2 YYNGEE. The CDR3 sequence is CASSVVSGAEAFF. The CDR3 DNA reads TGTGCCAGCAGCGTAGTGAGCGGGGCTGAAGCTTTCTTT.

This clone was counted only a few times. The rearrangement joins TRBV13 to TRBJ1-2; D not resolved. CDR3 length: 14 amino acids. Deletions cut 0 bases from V and 6 bases from J, with 11 bases between. CDR1 is PRHDT and CDR2 is FYEKMQ in the germline V gene (reference sequence). Here the CDR3 reads CASSLGNSLDGYTF. For the CDR3, the DNA is TGTGCCAGCAGCTTAGGGAACAGCCTGGATGGCTACACCTTC. The variable domain in full, with the rest retrieved from reference TRBV13 and TRBJ1-2, is AAGVIQSPRHLIKEKRETATLKCYPIPRHDTVYWYQQGPGQDPQFLISFYEKMQSDKGSIPDRFSAQQFSDYHSELNMSSLELGDSALYFCASSLGNSLDGYTFGSGTRLTVV.

The gene calls are TRBV19 and TRBJ1-2; TRBD1 agrees at 10 bases. This CDR3 has 16 residues. The junction had 8 bases not matched to a gene; V was cut back by 4 bases and J by 3 bases. Germline loops: CDR1 LNHDA, CDR2 SQIVND (reference sequence). The CDR3 reads CASSTVPGTGDYGYTF. As DNA, the CDR3 is TGTGCCAGTAGTACCGTTCCTGGGACAGGGGACTATGGCTACACCTTC.

The gene calls are TRBV7-3 and TRBJ2-7; 12 bases match TRBD1. This CDR3 has 16 residues. Unmatched junction bases numbered 7, after V lost 5 bases and J lost 2 bases. CDR1 and CDR2 from the germline V gene are SGHTA and FQGTGA. CDR3 amino acids: CASSPDGTGGPYEQYF. In DNA, the CDR3 is TGTGCCAGCAGCCCGGACGGGACAGGGGGCCCCTACGAGCAGTACTTC.

The CDR3: CASSQDWMNTEAFF. The CDR3 coding sequence is TGCGCCAGCAGCCAAGATTGGATGAACACTGAAGCTTTCTTT. The rearrangement links TRBV4-1 to TRBJ1-1; D gene ambiguous. Looked up from germline, CDR1 is MGHRA and CDR2 is YSYEKL. The CDR3 length is 14 residues. Trimming took 0 bases from V and 0 from J, leaving 5 bases between them.

This clone was counted once. The rearrangement joins TRBV11-2 to TRBJ1-4; TRBD1 is a possible D gene (6 bases). From germline, CDR1 is SGHAT and CDR2 FQNNGV. V lost 0 bases, J lost 0 bases, and 17 bases lay in between. The CDR3 consists of 19 residues. In nucleotides, the CDR3 is TGTGCCAGCAGCTTAGAGGCGGCCAGGGGAATTGCAACTAATGAAAAACTGTTTTTT. Its translation is CASSLEAARGIATNEKLFF.

This clone was seen a handful of times. The chain has TRBV2 and TRBJ1-2; the match to TRBD1 covers 8 bases. Unmatched junction bases numbered 8, after V lost 11 bases and J lost 6 bases. Germline V gene sequence: CDR1 SNHLY, CDR2 FYNNEI. This CDR3 has 12 amino acids. The CDR3 nucleotides read TGTGCCGGACAGGGAGGAGGTGATGGCTACACCTTC. Encoded protein: CAGQGGGDGYTF.

The chain carries TRBV27 and TRBJ2-5, with a weak D call TRBD2 (6 bases). V dropped 4 bases and J dropped 3 bases, with 12 bases sitting between them. The CDR3 runs 14 residues. Germline V CDR1 and CDR2: MNHEY, SMNVEV (reference sequence). In DNA, the CDR3 is TGTGCCAGCAGTTCCGGGGAGGAGGAAGAGACCCAGTACTTC. Translation: CASSSGEEEETQYF.

The gene calls are TRBV9 and TRBJ1-2; maybe TRBD1 (6 bases). Germline V gene lookup returns CDR1 SGDLS and CDR2 YYNGEE. Trimming cost V 3 bases and J 0 bases, with 12 bases left between them. CDR3 size: 15 residues. CDR3 nucleotides: TGTGCCAGCAGCGGGACGACAGGCTCTAACTATGGCTACACCTTC. Amino acids: CASSGTTGSNYGYTF.